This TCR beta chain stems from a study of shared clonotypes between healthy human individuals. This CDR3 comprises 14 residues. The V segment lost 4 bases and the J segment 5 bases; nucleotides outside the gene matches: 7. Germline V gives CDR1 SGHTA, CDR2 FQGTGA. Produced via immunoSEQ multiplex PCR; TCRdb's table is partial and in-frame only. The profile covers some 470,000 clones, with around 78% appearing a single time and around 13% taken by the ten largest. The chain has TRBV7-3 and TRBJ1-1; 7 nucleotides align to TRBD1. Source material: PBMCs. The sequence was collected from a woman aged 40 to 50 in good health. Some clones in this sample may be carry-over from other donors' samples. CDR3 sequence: CASSSSGQMTEAFF. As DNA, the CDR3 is TGTGCCAGCAGCTCCTCGGGACAGATGACTGAAGCTTTCTTT.